Judged by frequency, the clone carrying this T cell receptor beta chain is medium-sized. The CDR3 contains 15 residues. Germline CDR1 LNHDA, CDR2 SQIVND (reference sequence). The data originate from a study of human CD8 memory T cell subsets. UMI-labeled 5' RACE was used, and it produced the TCR beta libraries. TCRdb derives one entry per CDR3 protein from the 5' RACE reads, leaving out DNA. This repertoire includes around 4,500 distinct CDR3 sequences. The sequence was obtained from a human donor in good health. The sequenced sample was CD8+ T cells from PBMCs. The gene calls are TRBV19 and TRBJ2-1; TCRdb reports TRBD2, a call that lacks DNA to check it against. The CDR3 here is CASSTGLAGGNEQFF.